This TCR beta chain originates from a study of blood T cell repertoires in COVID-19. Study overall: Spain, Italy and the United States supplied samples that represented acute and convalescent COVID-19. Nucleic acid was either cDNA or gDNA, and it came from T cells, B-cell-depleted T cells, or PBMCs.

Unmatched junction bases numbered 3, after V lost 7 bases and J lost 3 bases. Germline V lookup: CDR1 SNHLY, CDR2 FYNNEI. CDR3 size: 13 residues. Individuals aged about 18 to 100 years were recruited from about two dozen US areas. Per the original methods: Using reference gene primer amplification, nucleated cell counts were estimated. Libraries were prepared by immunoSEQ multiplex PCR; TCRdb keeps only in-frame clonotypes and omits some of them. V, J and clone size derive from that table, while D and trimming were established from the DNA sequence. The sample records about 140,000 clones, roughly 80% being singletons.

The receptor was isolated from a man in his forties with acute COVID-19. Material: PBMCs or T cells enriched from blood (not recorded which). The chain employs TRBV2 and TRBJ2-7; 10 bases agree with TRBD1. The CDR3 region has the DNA TGTGCCAGCATTAGGGACAGGGGCTACGAGCAGTACTTC. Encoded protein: CASIRDRGYEQYF.